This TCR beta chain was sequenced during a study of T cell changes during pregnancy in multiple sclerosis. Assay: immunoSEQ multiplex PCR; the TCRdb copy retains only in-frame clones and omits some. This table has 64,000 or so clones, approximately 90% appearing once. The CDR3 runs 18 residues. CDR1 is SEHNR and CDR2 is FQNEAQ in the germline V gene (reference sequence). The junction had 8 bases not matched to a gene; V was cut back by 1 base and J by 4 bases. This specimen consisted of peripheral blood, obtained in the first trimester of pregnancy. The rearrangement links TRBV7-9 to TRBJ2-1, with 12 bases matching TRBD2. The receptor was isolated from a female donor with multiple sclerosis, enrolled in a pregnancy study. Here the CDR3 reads CASSLDRVLAGGYNEQFF. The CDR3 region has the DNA TGTGCCAGCAGCTTAGACAGGGTCCTAGCGGGAGGGTACAATGAGCAGTTCTTC.